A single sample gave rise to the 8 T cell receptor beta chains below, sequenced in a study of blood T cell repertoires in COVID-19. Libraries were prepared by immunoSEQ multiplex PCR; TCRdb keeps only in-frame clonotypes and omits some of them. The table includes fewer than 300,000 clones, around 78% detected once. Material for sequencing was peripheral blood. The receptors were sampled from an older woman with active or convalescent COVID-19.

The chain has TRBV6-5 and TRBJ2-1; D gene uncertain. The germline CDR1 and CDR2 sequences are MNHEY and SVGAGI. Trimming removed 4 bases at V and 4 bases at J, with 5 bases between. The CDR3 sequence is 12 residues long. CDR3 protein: CASSSVYNEQFF. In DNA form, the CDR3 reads TGTGCCAGCAGTTCCGTTTACAATGAGCAGTTCTTC.

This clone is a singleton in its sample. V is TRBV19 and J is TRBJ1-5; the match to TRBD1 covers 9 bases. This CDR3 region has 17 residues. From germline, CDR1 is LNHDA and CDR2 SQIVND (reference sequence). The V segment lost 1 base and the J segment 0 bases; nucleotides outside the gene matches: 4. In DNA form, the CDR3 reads TGTGCCAGTAGTATAGCCGGGACAGGGCGTAGCAATCAGCCCCAGCATTTT. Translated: CASSIAGTGRSNQPQHF.

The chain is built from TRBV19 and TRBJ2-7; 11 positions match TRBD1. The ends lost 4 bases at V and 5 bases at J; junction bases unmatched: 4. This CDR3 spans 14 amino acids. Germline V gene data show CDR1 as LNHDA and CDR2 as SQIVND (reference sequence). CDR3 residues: CASSRTGGTHEQYF. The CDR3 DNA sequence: TGTGCCAGTAGTAGGACAGGGGGCACCCACGAGCAGTACTTC.

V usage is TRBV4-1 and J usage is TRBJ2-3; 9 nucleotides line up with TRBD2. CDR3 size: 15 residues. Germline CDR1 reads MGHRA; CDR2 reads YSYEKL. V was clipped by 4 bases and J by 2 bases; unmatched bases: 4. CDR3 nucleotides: TGCGCCAGCAGCCCAGCGGGGGGTTACACAGATACGCAGTATTTT. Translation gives CASSPAGGYTDTQYF.

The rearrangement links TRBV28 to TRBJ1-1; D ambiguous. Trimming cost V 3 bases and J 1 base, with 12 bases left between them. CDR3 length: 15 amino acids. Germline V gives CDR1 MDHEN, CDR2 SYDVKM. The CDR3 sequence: CASSLTMPANTEAFF. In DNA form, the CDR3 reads TGTGCCAGCAGTTTGACTATGCCGGCGAACACTGAAGCTTTCTTT.

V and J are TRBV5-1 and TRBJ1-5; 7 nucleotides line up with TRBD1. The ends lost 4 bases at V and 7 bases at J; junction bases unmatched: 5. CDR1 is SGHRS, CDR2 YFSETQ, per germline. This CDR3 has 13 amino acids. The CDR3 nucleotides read TGCGCCAGCAGCAGGGGGCGCGGACAGCCCCAGCATTTT. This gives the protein CASSRGRGQPQHF.

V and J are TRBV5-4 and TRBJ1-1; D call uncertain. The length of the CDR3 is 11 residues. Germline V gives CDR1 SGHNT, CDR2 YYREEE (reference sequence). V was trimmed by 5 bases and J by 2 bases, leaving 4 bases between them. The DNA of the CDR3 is TGTGCCAGCAGTCAAAACACTGAAGCTTTCTTT. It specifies CASSQNTEAFF.

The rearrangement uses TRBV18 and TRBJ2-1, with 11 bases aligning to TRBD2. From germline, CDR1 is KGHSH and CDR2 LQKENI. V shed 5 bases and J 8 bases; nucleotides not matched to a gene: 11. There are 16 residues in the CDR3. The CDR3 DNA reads TGTGCCAGCTCATCATTAGCGGGAGGGCCGGAGGATGAGCAGTTCTTC. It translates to CASSSLAGGPEDEQFF.